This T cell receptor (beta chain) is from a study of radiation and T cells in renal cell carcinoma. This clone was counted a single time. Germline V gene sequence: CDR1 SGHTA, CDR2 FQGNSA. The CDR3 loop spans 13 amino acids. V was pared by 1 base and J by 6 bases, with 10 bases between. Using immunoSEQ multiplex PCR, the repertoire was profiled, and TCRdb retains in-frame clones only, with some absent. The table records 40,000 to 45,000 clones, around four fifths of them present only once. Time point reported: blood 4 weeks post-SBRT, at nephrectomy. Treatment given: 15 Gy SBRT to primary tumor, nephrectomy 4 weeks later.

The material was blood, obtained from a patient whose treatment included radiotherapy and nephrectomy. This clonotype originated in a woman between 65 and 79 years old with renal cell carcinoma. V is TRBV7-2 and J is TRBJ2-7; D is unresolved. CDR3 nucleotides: TGTGCCAGCAGCTTAGGGCTCCGGACCGAGCAGTACTTC. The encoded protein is CASSLGLRTEQYF.